This T cell receptor beta chain was documented in a study of blood T cell repertoires in COVID-19. Whole-study context: From the United States, Italy and Spain came samples of acute and convalescent COVID-19. T cells, B-cell-depleted T cells, or PBMCs provided the cDNA or gDNA that served as material.

Per the study methods: Quantification of nucleated cells was approximated via reference gene primer amplification. Data came from immunoSEQ multiplex PCR; TCRdb stores just in-frame clones and leaves some out. That table gives V, J and clone size, and the DNA gave D and trimming. The data contain 150,000 to 200,000 clones, around 86% of them singletons. The sequenced sample was peripheral blood. The clonotype was recovered from a man aged 18 to 29 with acute or convalescent COVID-19.

CDR3 protein: CATSRDRDFQYF. As DNA, the CDR3 is TGTGCCACCAGCAGAGATCGTGACTTCCAGTACTTC. The rearrangement links TRBV15 to TRBJ2-5; D gene uncertain. Germline CDR1 is LNHNV and CDR2 is YYDKDF (reference sequence). The CDR3 contains 12 residues. V lost 0 bases to trimming and J lost 10 bases, with 9 bases between them.